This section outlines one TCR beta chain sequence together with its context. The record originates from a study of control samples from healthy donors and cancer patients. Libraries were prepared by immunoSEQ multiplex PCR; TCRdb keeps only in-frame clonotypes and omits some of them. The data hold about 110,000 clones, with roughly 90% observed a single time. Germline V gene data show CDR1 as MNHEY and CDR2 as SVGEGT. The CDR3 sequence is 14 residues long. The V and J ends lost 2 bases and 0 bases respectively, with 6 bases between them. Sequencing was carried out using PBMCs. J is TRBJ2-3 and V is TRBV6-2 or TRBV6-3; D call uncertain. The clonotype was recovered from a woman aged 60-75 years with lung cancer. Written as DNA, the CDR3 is TGTGCCAGCAGTTACACGACTAGCACAGATACGCAGTATTTT. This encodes CASSYTTSTDTQYF.